This entry is about one T cell receptor (beta chain). Its antigen is not known. The record originates from a study of T-cell reconstitution after alpha-beta-depleted transplantation in children. General study points: After transplant, high TCRbeta diversity at day 60 in some patients arose from surviving recipient T cells and thymic progenitors. At around two months after transplant, the alpha-beta T cells were reportedly derived from several hundred expanded clones that came from non-depleted graft cells. Diversity and T-cell counts at one year after transplant derived mostly from new T cells.

Unique molecular identifiers were incorporated into the prepared TCRbeta library. Each CDR3 protein gets one entry after TCRdb re-called the PCR reads with MiXCR. The repertoire consists of around 200,000 distinct CDR3 sequences, with roughly a sixth occurring once and the leading ten covering around 45%. Trimming pared 3 bases from V and 3 bases from J, leaving 0 bases between. The CDR3 consists of 12 residues. Material: PBMCs, mostly from graft donor cells, obtained 360 days after TCRalphabeta/CD19-depleted stem cell transplant. The sequence was obtained from a male patient aged 2 to 10 who had a stem cell transplant for acute lymphoblastic leukemia, so the T cells may come from the graft donor. This rearrangement joins TRBV12-3 or TRBV12-4 to TRBJ2-6, with D unresolved. The CDR3 is CASSFGANVLTF. CDR3 coding DNA: TGTGCCAGCAGTTTTGGGGCCAACGTCCTGACTTTC.